Presented here are 17 T cell receptor beta chains from one specimen sequenced in a study of T cells expressing NK-cell markers. TCRdb reprocessed the 5' RACE reads; each CDR3 protein has one entry and no DNA is given. There are some 410,000 distinct CDR3 sequences in the sample, with 7.3% held by the top ten. Sequenced input: blood T cells: a sorted CD56 or NKG2C T cell subset, CD4+ or CD8+ T cells, or bulk PBMC T cells (not recorded which). Receptor source: a woman aged 18 to 69 in good health.

V is TRBV6-1 and J is TRBJ1-2; TCRdb lists TRBD1, though no DNA is available to test this call. The CDR3 is 13 residues long. Germline V gives CDR1 MNHNS, CDR2 SASEGT. The CDR3 reads CASRPSGTGGYTF.

The chain couples TRBV25-1 to TRBJ2-3; TCRdb picks TRBD2, but there is no DNA to check that call. The CDR3 has 15 residues. Germline-derived CDR1 and CDR2 are MGHDK and SYGVNS. The CDR3 reads CASSRTSPSTDTQYF. The full variable domain, with the rest looked up from reference TRBV25-1 and TRBJ2-3, is EADIYQTPRYLVIGTGKKITLECSQTMGHDKMYWYQQDPGMELHLIHYSYGVNSTEKGDLSSESTVSRIRTEHFPLTLESARPSHTSQYLCASSRTSPSTDTQYFGPGTRLTVL.

V gene TRBV7-2 combines with J gene TRBJ2-5. Looked up from germline, CDR1 is SGHTA and CDR2 is FQGNSA. CDR3 size: 13 residues. The CDR3 spells CASRHKLGGTQYF.

V is TRBV27 and J is TRBJ1-3; no DNA is available, so the TRBD1 call from TCRdb remains unchecked. The CDR3 is 16 residues long. CDR1 is MNHEY, CDR2 SMNVEV, per germline (reference sequence). This CDR3 is CASRMSGGSSGNTIYF.

V is TRBV21-1 and J is TRBJ1-2. TRBV21-1 is designated a pseudogene. This CDR3 is built from 12 residues. The CDR3 reads CASTHGGFRYTF.

V usage is TRBV5-1 and J usage is TRBJ1-1; there is no DNA to check the TCRdb D call of TRBD1. The CDR3 extends over 13 amino acids. In germline, CDR1 is SGHRS, CDR2 YFSETQ. The CDR3 reads CASSSEGGTEAFF.

The chain links TRBV12-3 or TRBV12-4 to TRBJ2-1; TCRdb's D call, TRBD2, is unchecked because there is no DNA. The CDR3 is made up of 12 amino acids. The chain's CDR3 is CASSFSGAEQFF.

This sequence joins TRBV12-3 or TRBV12-4 and TRBJ2-1. The CDR3 covers 16 residues. CDR3 loop: CASSPNQAGAPNEQFF.

This chain connects TRBV7-2 to TRBJ2-1; TCRdb names TRBD2, which stays unverified in the absence of DNA. There are 15 residues in the CDR3. Germline assignment: CDR1 SGHTA and CDR2 FQGNSA. The CDR3 reads CASSLMGLQLNEQFF. The variable domain in full, with the rest retrieved from reference TRBV7-2 and TRBJ2-1, is GAGVSQSPSNKVTEKGKDVELRCDPISGHTALYWYRQSLGQGLEFLIYFQGNSAPDKSGLPSDRFSAERTGGSVSTLTIQRTQQEDSAVYLCASSLMGLQLNEQFFGPGTRLTVL.

This chain uses TRBV20-1 with TRBJ2-2; TCRdb names TRBD2, which stays unverified in the absence of DNA. CDR1 and CDR2 (germline): DFQATT, SNEGSKA (reference sequence). The CDR3 runs to 14 residues. CDR3 protein: CSASTSGRAGELFF.

This chain joins TRBV20-1 and TRBJ2-1; the D call of TRBD2 rests on TCRdb alone, since no DNA is present to check it. In germline, CDR1 is DFQATT, CDR2 SNEGSKA (reference sequence). There are 15 residues in the CDR3. The CDR3 is CSARDGGGLGWEQFF.

J is TRBJ2-1 and V is TRBV25-1; TCRdb calls TRBD2, which cannot be checked without DNA. CDR3 length: 18 residues. Germline V lookup: CDR1 MGHDK, CDR2 SYGVNS. The CDR3 reads CASSASPTQSSGGNEQFF. Looking up the rest from reference TRBV25-1 and TRBJ2-1 gives the full variable domain: EADIYQTPRYLVIGTGKKITLECSQTMGHDKMYWYQQDPGMELHLIHYSYGVNSTEKGDLSSESTVSRIRTEHFPLTLESARPSHTSQYLCASSASPTQSSGGNEQFFGPGTRLTVL.

The rearrangement joins TRBV18 to TRBJ2-1; absent DNA, TCRdb's TRBD2 call cannot be checked. CDR1 is KGHSH, CDR2 LQKENI, per germline. The CDR3 is 15 residues long. The CDR3: CASSPREASGNEQFF.

The V call is TRBV3-1, the J call TRBJ2-1. CDR1 and CDR2 (germline): LGHDT, YNNKEL (reference sequence). This CDR3 comprises 13 residues. CDR3 protein: CASSQGHANEQFF.

CDR3: CASSLTGGVSDF. The chain is built from TRBV5-4 and TRBJ2-3; TCRdb designates TRBD1, a call that cannot be tested without DNA. Germline CDR1 reads SGHNT; CDR2 reads YYREEE (reference sequence). The CDR3 spans 12 residues.

The chain links TRBV28 to TRBJ1-5. CDR3 length: 14 residues. Germline loops: CDR1 MDHEN, CDR2 SYDVKM. The CDR3 is CASSIQVLYQPQHF.

This chain uses TRBV4-1 with TRBJ1-6; the TCRdb call, TRBD1, lacks DNA for checking. Germline V gives CDR1 MGHRA, CDR2 YSYEKL. The CDR3 is 19 residues long. The CDR3 protein is CASSTRDRESPGKGSPLHF.